This TCR beta chain stems from a study of vaccination effects on CD4 cells after COVID-19 (dated 2022 in TCRdb). Regarding the study in general: Each participant received two doses of an mRNA SARS-CoV-2 vaccine, either BNT162b2 or mRNA-1273. Pre-vaccine samples from two convalescent patients were drawn 16 days and one week before the first dose, 142 and 148 days after COVID-19 diagnosis. In both COVID-19 convalescent patients and infection-naive vaccine recipients, the study compared SARS-CoV-2 spike-specific CD4+ TCR repertoires from before mRNA vaccination with those from after it. A total of some eleven COVID-19 convalescent patients and a few SARS-CoV-2-naive healthy vaccine recipients were included in the full study. The Oncomine TCR Beta short-read assay on an Illumina iSeq 100 was used to sequence cultures from other donors in the study. Overall study results and their limits: Only a small number of convalescent patients were included, and no early post-infection timepoints were available, which limited the study. For convalescent patients, new clones induced by the vaccine made up most of the post-vaccine spike-reactive repertoire, and these new clones were largely distinct from the clones induced by infection. Clones induced by infection and clones induced by vaccination both contracted markedly at late timepoints after vaccination, which fits with T cell responses waning over time.

Comments on this clone: What antigen it recognizes has not been identified. No qualities accompany the bases; no much larger clone lies one base away.

A distance of 11 bases separates the germline ends of V and J, which lose 4 bases and 2 bases respectively. The CDR3, from cysteine to phenylalanine, totals 14 residues. Solely the CDR3 DNA is kept, with 42 bases framed from the first base. CDR1 LNHDA and CDR2 SQIVND were looked up in the germline V gene (reference sequence). The library was made by the immunoSEQ multiplex PCR assay. DNA from the CD4+ T cells that had been cultured and isolated underwent TCR beta CDR3 sequencing. The authors processed their data as follows. The analysis removed non-productive TCR sequences, trimmed reads to the CDR3 region, and retained only CDR3s that were 7 or more amino acids long. The MANAFEST web app was used to pick out antigen-specific clonotypes by comparing their expansion in peptide wells with that in reference cultures. To be called positive, a clone needed expansion at FDR<0.05 compared with the reference and with all other wells, an odds ratio greater than 5, and a frequency greater than 0.1% in two replicate wells. Cross-reactive clonotypes were defined as significantly expanded in SARS-CoV-2 spike wells and in at least one common cold coronavirus spike condition. Using the stringdist R package, CDR3 similarity was measured by Levenshtein distance, and unrooted trees were constructed with ape in R 3.6.1. TCRdb mirrors the immuneACCESS table, restricted to in-frame sequences. Some clones are absent from its copies; in checked studies, under half trace to an unresolved V gene, and the reason for the others is unknown. Clone size and V and J calls were adopted from that table, with D and trimming inferred from the DNA. The sample contains some 22,000 clones, approximately 79% of them found a single time. The ten largest clones take up 16% of the sample.

To identify antigen-specific CD4+ T cell clonotypes by their expansion, the ViraFEST assay first stimulated PBMC with viral peptide pools and then applied TCR sequencing. After less than 13 days of culture, CD4+ T cells were isolated with the EasySep CD4+ T cell isolation kit. Convalescent patients had PCR-confirmed SARS-CoV-2 infection between March and December 2020, before Alpha, Beta and Delta variants emerged in the United States. About 2.2 million PBMC per well were cultured in IMDM with roughly 5% human AB serum, 8.5 to 10 IU/ml IL-2 and gentamicin, plus 10 ug/ml peptides. On days 3 and 7, half of the culture medium was replaced with fresh IL-2-containing medium. Unless noted otherwise, every peptide stimulation condition was grown in triplicate wells. PBMC were separated from whole blood using Ficoll-Paque Plus gradient centrifugation and were then either cryopreserved at -140C or used fresh. Overlapping peptide pools spanned the spike proteins of SARS-CoV-2 and the common cold coronaviruses HCoV-NL63, HCoV-OC43 and HCoV-229E. The QIAamp micro DNA kit was used to extract genomic DNA from the cultured CD4+ T cells.

The V and J segments used are TRBV19 and TRBJ1-2; the D gene is possibly TRBD1, with 5 bases matching. The TCR was taken from a human donor who had a prior SARS-CoV-2 infection. The specimen was CD4+ T cells from PBMCs cultured with SARS-CoV-2 spike peptides, collected before COVID-19 vaccination. This sample's cell subset or site label indicates: SARS-CoV-2 spike overlapping peptide pool stimulation. The CDR3 protein sequence reads: CASSRRDGNYGYTF. Read as DNA, the sequence is TGTGCCAGTAGTAGACGGGACGGAAACTATGGCTACACCTTC. Beyond the CDR3, the reference TRBV19 and TRBJ1-2 genes provide the residues; the full variable domain reads: DGGITQSPKYLFRKEGQNVTLSCEQNLNHDAMYWYRQDPGQGLRLIYYSQIVNDFQKGDIAEGYSVSREKKESFPLTVTSAQKNPTAFYLCASSRRDGNYGYTFGSGTRLTVV.